The source of this T cell receptor beta chain is a study of blood T cells in healthy people across ages. General study points: Age brought a roughly linear fall in TCR beta diversity measured per million T cells. The study lacked donor CMV status, which possibly confounded expanded clonotype changes. Greater diversity and more naive CD4+ cells were seen in long-lived donors than in aged donors.

Using a J-beta primer mix together with a sample-barcoded 5' primer, a second PCR was run for roughly 7 to 11 cycles. Each CDR3 protein is one row after TCRdb ran MiXCR on the 5' RACE reads. The data contain roughly 1.6 million distinct CDR3 sequences, 34% of them singletons. V was clipped by 5 bases and J by 0 bases; unmatched bases: 8. This CDR3 has 16 amino acids. The germline V gene encodes CDR1 DFQATT and CDR2 SNEGSKA (reference sequence). As concerns this clonotype: Its antigen is as yet unknown.

This TCR was sampled from a woman aged 25 to 39 in good health. This rearrangement joins TRBV20-1 to TRBJ1-1, with 11 nucleotides matching TRBD1. Material: blood. The CDR3 coding sequence is TGCAGTGCTGGACAGGGGGCCTTATTTATGAACACTGAAGCTTTCTTT. Its translation is CSAGQGALFMNTEAFF.